A single sample is the source of the 12 T cell receptor beta chains below, sequenced in a study of OX40 agonist ivuxolimab in advanced cancers. TCRdb keeps only in-frame clones here, not all; method: immunoSEQ multiplex PCR. The data contain some 90,000 clones, more than 90% of them singletons. The material sequenced was CD4+ or CD8+ T cells sorted from blood, taken in a trial of the OX40 agonist ivuxolimab. All receptors come from an adult with an advanced solid tumor such as melanoma, head and neck, liver or kidney cancer.

This chain joins TRBV15 and TRBJ1-5; D is ambiguous. CDR1 is LNHNV and CDR2 is YYDKDF in the germline V gene (reference sequence). V was cut by 1 base and J by 1 base, with 8 bases left in between. This CDR3 is 15 amino acids long. As DNA, the CDR3 is TGTGCCACCAGCAGAGTAATCGTAAGCAATCAGCCCCAGCATTTT. This codes for CATSRVIVSNQPQHF.

With regard to this clone: Relative to the germline gene, one junction end is altered; a read error may explain this. The rearrangement links TRBV9 to TRBJ2-3; weak D call: TRBD2 (6 bases). Germline V gene sequence: CDR1 SGDLS, CDR2 YYNGEE. The CDR3 has 14 amino acids. The CDR3 bases are TGTGCCAGCAGCGTAGCTACTAGCATAGATACGCAGTATTTT. It specifies CASSVATSIDTQYF.

The chain's CDR3 is CASSSQGGSASYNEQFF. Written as DNA, the CDR3 is TGTGCCAGCAGCTCCCAGGGGGGTTCGGCCTCCTACAATGAGCAGTTCTTC. The V and J genes are TRBV9 and TRBJ2-1; D is perhaps TRBD1 (7 bases). The CDR3 contains 17 residues. The V and J ends lost 4 bases and 0 bases respectively, with 17 bases between them. In germline, CDR1 is SGDLS, CDR2 YYNGEE.

V gene TRBV27 combines with J gene TRBJ2-5, with 7 bases lining up with TRBD1. Germline V gene lookup returns CDR1 MNHEY and CDR2 SMNVEV (reference sequence). V lost 3 bases to trimming and J lost 2 bases; unmatched junction nucleotides: 9. The CDR3 covers 16 residues. CDR3: CASSFRQGSLQETQYF. The CDR3 DNA reads as TGTGCCAGCAGTTTCCGACAGGGAAGCCTACAAGAGACCCAGTACTTC.

The rearrangement joins TRBV9 to TRBJ2-7, with a possible D match to TRBD2 (5 bases). The CDR3 is made up of 15 amino acids. Trimming shortened V by 0 bases and J by 2 bases, and 12 bases separated the two germline ends. Germline assignment: CDR1 SGDLS and CDR2 YYNGEE. CDR3 protein: CASSVAAGPTYEQYF. The DNA for the CDR3 is TGTGCCAGCAGCGTAGCCGCGGGCCCCACCTACGAGCAGTACTTC. The entire variable domain, with the rest obtained from reference TRBV9 and TRBJ2-7, is as follows: DSGVTQTPKHLITATGQRVTLRCSPRSGDLSVYWYQQSLDQGLQFLIQYYNGEERAKGNILERFSAQQFPDLHSELNLSSLELGDSALYFCASSVAAGPTYEQYFGPGTRLTVT.

The rearrangement uses TRBV2 and TRBJ2-1, with D possibly TRBD2 on 6 matching bases. Germline CDR1 is SNHLY and CDR2 is FYNNEI. The CDR3 loop spans 13 amino acids. The V gene lost 7 bases and the J gene lost 7 bases, with 14 bases spanning the gap. The CDR3, as DNA: TGTGCCAGCATCGGAACTAGCTTGAATGAGCAGTTCTTC. It codes for CASIGTSLNEQFF.

This chain connects TRBV4-1 to TRBJ1-5, with D maybe TRBD1 (6 bases). Per germline, CDR1 MGHRA and CDR2 YSYEKL. The CDR3 runs to 14 residues. Trimming pared 6 bases from V and 1 base from J, leaving 10 bases between. The CDR3 DNA reads as TGCGCCAGCAGAGGGCAGGGGAGCAATCAGCCCCAGCATTTT. As protein: CASRGQGSNQPQHF.

This clone was recorded only once. V and J are TRBV6-5 and TRBJ1-5; D remains ambiguous. The CDR3 length is 15 residues. The V end lost 5 bases, the J end lost 7 bases, and 18 bases lay between the germline ends. The germline CDR1 and CDR2 sequences are MNHEY and SVGAGI. The CDR3 sequence: CASSPGSPGRQPQHF. The CDR3 DNA follows: TGTGCCAGCAGTCCCGGGTCCCCTGGTAGACAGCCCCAGCATTTT.

V is TRBV7-4 and J is TRBJ1-1; D unresolved. Germline values: CDR1 SGHVT, CDR2 SQSDAQ. CDR3 length equals 16 residues. Trimming took 5 bases from V and 0 from J, leaving 16 bases between them. The CDR3 sequence: CASSQEWRLMNTEAFF. The CDR3 DNA reads as TGTGCCAGCAGCCAAGAATGGAGGCTCATGAACACTGAAGCTTTCTTT.

This chain uses TRBV11-3 with TRBJ2-7, with 8 nucleotides matching TRBD2. There are 15 residues in the CDR3. Germline CDR1 is SGHNT and CDR2 is YENEEA. Trimming removed 5 bases from V and 6 bases from J; junction bases left unmatched: 12. The CDR3 is CASSRGLAGMFEQYF. The CDR3 DNA sequence: TGTGCCAGCAGCCGCGGATTAGCGGGAATGTTCGAGCAGTACTTC.

This sequence joins TRBV19 and TRBJ1-1, with 9 nucleotides matching TRBD1. The V and J ends lost 6 bases and 4 bases, in that order; junction bases with no gene match: 9. CDR3 length: 15 residues. The germline gives CDR1 LNHDA, CDR2 SQIVND (reference sequence). CDR3 nucleotides: TGTGCCAGTAGCACACAGGGGGCGCAAAGCACTGAAGCTTTCTTT. It codes for CASSTQGAQSTEAFF.

This clone is a singleton in its sample. Here the CDR3 reads CASSEVGAAGNTIYF. CDR3 coding DNA: TGTGCCAGCAGTGAAGTGGGGGCGGCTGGAAACACCATATATTTT. V is TRBV2 and J is TRBJ1-3, with D perhaps TRBD1 (6 bases). The V end was cut by 1 base, the J end by 2 bases, with 9 bases between. Germline CDR1 and CDR2: SNHLY and FYNNEI. This CDR3 is 15 amino acids long.